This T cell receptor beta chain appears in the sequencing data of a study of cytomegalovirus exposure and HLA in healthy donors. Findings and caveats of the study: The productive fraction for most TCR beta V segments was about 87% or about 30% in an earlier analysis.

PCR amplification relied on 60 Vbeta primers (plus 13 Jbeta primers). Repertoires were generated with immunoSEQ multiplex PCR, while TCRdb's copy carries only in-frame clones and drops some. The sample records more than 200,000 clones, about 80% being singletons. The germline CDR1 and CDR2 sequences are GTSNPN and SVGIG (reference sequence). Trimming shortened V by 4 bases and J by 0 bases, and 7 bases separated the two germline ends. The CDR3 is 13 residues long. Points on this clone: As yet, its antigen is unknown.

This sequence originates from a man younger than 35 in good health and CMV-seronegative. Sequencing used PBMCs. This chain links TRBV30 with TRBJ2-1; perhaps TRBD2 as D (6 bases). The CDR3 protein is CAWIADSYNEQFF. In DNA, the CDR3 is TGTGCCTGGATAGCGGACTCCTACAATGAGCAGTTCTTC.